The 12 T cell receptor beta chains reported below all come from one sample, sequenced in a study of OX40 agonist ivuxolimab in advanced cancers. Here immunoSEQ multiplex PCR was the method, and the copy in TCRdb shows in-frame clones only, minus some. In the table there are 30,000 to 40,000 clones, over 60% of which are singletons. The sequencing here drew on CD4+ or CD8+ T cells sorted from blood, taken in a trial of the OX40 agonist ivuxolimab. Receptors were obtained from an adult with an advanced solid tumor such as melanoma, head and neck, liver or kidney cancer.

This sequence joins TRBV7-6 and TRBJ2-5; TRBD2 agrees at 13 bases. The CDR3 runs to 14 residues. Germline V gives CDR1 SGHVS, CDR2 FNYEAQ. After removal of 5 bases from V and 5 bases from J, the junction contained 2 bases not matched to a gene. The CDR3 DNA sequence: TGTGCCAGCAGCACTAGCGGGGGGGCCGAGACCCAGTACTTC. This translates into CASSTSGGAETQYF.

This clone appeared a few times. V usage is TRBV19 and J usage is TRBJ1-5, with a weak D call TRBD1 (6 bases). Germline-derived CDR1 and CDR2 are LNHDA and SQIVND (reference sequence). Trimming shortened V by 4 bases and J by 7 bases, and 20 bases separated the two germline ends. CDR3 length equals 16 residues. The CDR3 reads CASSTKTSGRGQPQHF. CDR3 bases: TGTGCCAGTAGTACAAAAACATCGGGGAGGGGGCAGCCCCAGCATTTT. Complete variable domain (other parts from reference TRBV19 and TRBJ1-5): DGGITQSPKYLFRKEGQNVTLSCEQNLNHDAMYWYRQDPGQGLRLIYYSQIVNDFQKGDIAEGYSVSREKKESFPLTVTSAQKNPTAFYLCASSTKTSGRGQPQHFGDGTRLSIL.

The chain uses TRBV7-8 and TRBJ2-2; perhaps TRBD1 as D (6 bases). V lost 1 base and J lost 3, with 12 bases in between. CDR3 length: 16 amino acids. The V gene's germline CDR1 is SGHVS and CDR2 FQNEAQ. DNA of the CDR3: TGTGCCAGCAGCTTAGGTTATGAGGGGGACACCGGGGAGCTGTTTTTT. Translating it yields CASSLGYEGDTGELFF.

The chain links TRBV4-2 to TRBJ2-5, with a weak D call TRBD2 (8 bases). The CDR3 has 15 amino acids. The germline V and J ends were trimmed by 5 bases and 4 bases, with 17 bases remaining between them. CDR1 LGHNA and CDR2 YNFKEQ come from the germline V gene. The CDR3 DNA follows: TGTGCCAGCAGCACCCGGGACAGCGGGGGAGAGACCCAGTACTTC. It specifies CASSTRDSGGETQYF.

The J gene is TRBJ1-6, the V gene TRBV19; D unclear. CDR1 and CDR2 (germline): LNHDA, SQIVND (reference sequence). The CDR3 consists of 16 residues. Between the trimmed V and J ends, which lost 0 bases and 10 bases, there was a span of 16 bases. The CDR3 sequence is CASSIDLSSRNSPLHF. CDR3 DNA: TGTGCCAGTAGTATAGATCTGTCCAGCAGGAACTCACCCCTCCACTTT.

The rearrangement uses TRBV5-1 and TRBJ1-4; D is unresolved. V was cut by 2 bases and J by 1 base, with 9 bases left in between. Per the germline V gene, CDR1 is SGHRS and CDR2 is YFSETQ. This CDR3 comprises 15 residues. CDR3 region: CASSFGSGTNEKLFF. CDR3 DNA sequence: TGCGCCAGCAGCTTCGGGAGTGGAACTAATGAAAAACTGTTTTTT.

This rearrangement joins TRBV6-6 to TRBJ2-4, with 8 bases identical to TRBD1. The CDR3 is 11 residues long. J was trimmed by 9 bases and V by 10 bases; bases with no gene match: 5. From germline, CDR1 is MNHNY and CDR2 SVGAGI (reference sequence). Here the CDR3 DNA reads TGTGCCATCGACAGGGGTGGCATTCAGTACTTC. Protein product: CAIDRGGIQYF.

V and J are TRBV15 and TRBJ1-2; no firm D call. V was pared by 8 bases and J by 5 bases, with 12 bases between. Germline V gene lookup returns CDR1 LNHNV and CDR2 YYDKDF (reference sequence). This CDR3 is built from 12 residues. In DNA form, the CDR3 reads TGTGCCACCCAGCTCCCACCTTATGGCTACACCTTC. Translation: CATQLPPYGYTF.

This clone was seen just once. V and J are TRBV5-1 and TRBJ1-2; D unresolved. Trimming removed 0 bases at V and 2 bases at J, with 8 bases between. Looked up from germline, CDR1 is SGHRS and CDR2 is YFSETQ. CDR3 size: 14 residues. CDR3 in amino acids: CASSLEGMNYGYTF. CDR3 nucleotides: TGCGCCAGCAGCTTGGAAGGGATGAACTATGGCTACACCTTC.

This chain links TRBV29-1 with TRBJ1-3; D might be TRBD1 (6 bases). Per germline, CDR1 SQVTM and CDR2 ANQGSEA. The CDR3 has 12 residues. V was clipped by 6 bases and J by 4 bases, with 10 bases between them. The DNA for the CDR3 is TGCAGCGTCACAGGGACCGGAAACACCATATATTTT. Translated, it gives CSVTGTGNTIYF. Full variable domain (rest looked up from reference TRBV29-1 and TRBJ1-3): SAVISQKPSRDICQRGTSLTIQCQVDSQVTMMFWYRQQPGQSLTLIATANQGSEATYESGFVIDKFPISRPNLTFSTLTVSNMSPEDSSIYLCSVTGTGNTIYFGEGSWLTVV.

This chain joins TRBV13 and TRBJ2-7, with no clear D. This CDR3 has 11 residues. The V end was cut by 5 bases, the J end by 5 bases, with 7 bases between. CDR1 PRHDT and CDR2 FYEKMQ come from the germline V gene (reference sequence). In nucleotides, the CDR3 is TGTGCCAGCAGCAGCCGTAACGAGCAGTACTTC. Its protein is CASSSRNEQYF.

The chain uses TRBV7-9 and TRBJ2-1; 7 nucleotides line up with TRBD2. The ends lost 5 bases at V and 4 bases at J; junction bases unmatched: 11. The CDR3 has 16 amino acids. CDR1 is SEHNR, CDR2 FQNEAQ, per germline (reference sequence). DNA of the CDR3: TGTGCCAGCAGCCGTGATTTGCGGGGGTGGTACAATGAGCAGTTCTTC. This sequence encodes CASSRDLRGWYNEQFF.